Listed below are T cell receptor beta chains from one sample, sequenced in a study of T cells after posttransplantation cyclophosphamide. Method: immunoSEQ multiplex PCR; TCRdb's copy keeps in-frame clones and lacks some. The sample records some 7,000 clones, about three quarters being singletons. Material for sequencing was memory CD4+ T cells sorted from blood. The receptor set was obtained from a woman between 50 and 59 years old in good health and a related stem cell transplant donor. The CDR3 runs from the conserved cysteine through the conserved F or W. D genes are given only for firm matches. Clone size is shown for a subset of rows, as once, few, many or a class of expanded clone.

clone size	V gene	J gene	D gene	CDR3 DNA	CDR3 protein
NA	TRBV10-3	TRBJ2-1	NA	TGTGCCACCGCAGTGGACACCACAAGAGAGCAGTTCTTC	CATAVDTTREQFF
NA	TRBV6-6	TRBJ2-1	TRBD1	TGTGCCAGCAGCCTACCGGGACAGCGCTCCTACAATGAGCAGTTCTTC	CASSLPGQRSYNEQFF
NA	TRBV7-2	TRBJ2-1	NA	TGTGCCAGCAGCTTTTTGGCTGGTTACGGGAGTGAGCAGTTCTTC	CASSFLAGYGSEQFF
NA	TRBV19	TRBJ1-5	NA	TGTGCCAGTAGCGATCAGGGATATAGCAATCAGCCCCAGCATTTT	CASSDQGYSNQPQHF
NA	TRBV7-3	TRBJ2-1	NA	TGTGCCAGCAGCCCGGACTGGAGCTCCTACAATGAGCAGTTCTTC	CASSPDWSSYNEQFF
NA	TRBV5-1	TRBJ2-6	NA	TGCGCCAGCTCTGAACGGCCCTGGACACACTCTGGGGCCAACGTCCTGACTTTC	CASSERPWTHSGANVLTF
NA	TRBV9	TRBJ1-3	TRBD1	TGTGCCAGCAGCGTAGCGGCGACAGGGGCAAACGGAAACACCATATATTTT	CASSVAATGANGNTIYF
few	TRBV10-1	TRBJ2-3	NA	TGCGCCAGCAGTATGGACAGCCCCACAGATACGCAGTATTTT	CASSMDSPTDTQYF
NA	TRBV5-4	TRBJ2-7	NA	TGTGCCAGCAGCCTGGACGCGTACGAGCAGTACTTC	CASSLDAYEQYF
NA	TRBV6-5	TRBJ2-4	NA	TGTGCCAGCAGTTACTCGCCCGACCGGGACATTCAGTACTTC	CASSYSPDRDIQYF
NA	TRBV7-9	TRBJ1-5	NA	TGTGCCAGCAGCTCAGGGGTTTCCCAGCATTTT	CASSSGVSQHF
NA	TRBV5-4	TRBJ2-3	TRBD2	TGTGCCAGCAGCTCGGGACTAGCGGGCACAGATACGCAGTATTTT	CASSSGLAGTDTQYF
NA	TRBV5-1	TRBJ2-1	NA	TGCGCCAGCAGCTTGTGGCAGGGGTCAGGCAATGAGCAGTTCTTC	CASSLWQGSGNEQFF
NA	TRBV19	TRBJ1-5	TRBD1	TGTGCCAGTACCTGGACAGGTAATAGCAATCAGCCCCAGCATTTT	CASTWTGNSNQPQHF
NA	TRBV21-1	TRBJ2-5	NA	TGTGCCAGCAGCAAATCGGGACAGGGGGCACCAGAGACCCAGTACTTC	CASSKSGQGAPETQYF
few	TRBV19	TRBJ1-1	NA	TGTGCCAGTAGTTTTACAGGCTTGGGGACTGAAGCTTTCTTT	CASSFTGLGTEAFF
NA	TRBV10-3	TRBJ2-7	NA	TGTGGCATCAGTGCGTCCCTAGCGACTTCCTACGAGCAGTACTTC	CGISASLATSYEQYF
NA	TRBV11-1	TRBJ1-2	NA	TGTGCCAGCAGCTTACGATTAGGGGACTCCTATGGCTACACCTTC	CASSLRLGDSYGYTF
NA	TRBV7-2	TRBJ2-7	NA	TGTGCCAGCAGCTTAGGTCCCAGGGGCTACGAGCAGTACTTC	CASSLGPRGYEQYF
NA	TRBV6-5	TRBJ2-1	NA	TGTGCCAGCAGTTTATCAACAGGTTACAATGAGCAGTTCTTC	CASSLSTGYNEQFF
few	TRBV4-3	TRBJ2-1	NA	TGCGCCAGCAGCCAATTTAGTTACGATGAGCAGTTCTTC	CASSQFSYDEQFF
once	TRBV7-9	TRBJ1-2	TRBD1	TGTGCCAGCAGCTTTGGCCGGGACAGTTTTAACTATGGCTACACCTTC	CASSFGRDSFNYGYTF
NA	TRBV5-1	TRBJ1-2	NA	TGCGCCAGCAGCTTGTTGCAGGGCAACTATGGCTACACCTTC	CASSLLQGNYGYTF
NA	TRBV13	TRBJ2-1	NA	TGTGCCAGCAGGTCATCGGGTACGGTCTACAATGAGCAGTTCTTC	CASRSSGTVYNEQFF
NA	TRBV28	TRBJ2-4	TRBD1	TGTGCCAGCAGTGGGGTAGTCGACAGGGGGGTGAACATTCAGTACTTC	CASSGVVDRGVNIQYF
NA	TRBV30	TRBJ2-3	NA	TGTGCCTGGAGTGGTATAGTGAGCACAGATACGCAGTATTTT	CAWSGIVSTDTQYF
NA	TRBV9	TRBJ1-2	NA	TGTGCCAGCATGAGTCTTAACTATGGCTACACCTTC	CASMSLNYGYTF
NA	TRBV7-9	TRBJ1-5	TRBD1	TGTGCCAGCAGCTCACAGGGGGGGGGTCAGCCCCAGCATTTT	CASSSQGGGQPQHF
NA	TRBV19	TRBJ2-5	TRBD1	TGTGCCACCCGGGACAGGGGAGAGACCCAGTACTTC	CATRDRGETQYF
NA	TRBV27	TRBJ1-5	NA	TGTGCCAGCAGTTTAGTCCCCGAGCAGCCCCAGCATTTT	CASSLVPEQPQHF
NA	TRBV7-9	TRBJ2-6	TRBD1	TGTGCCAGCAGCCCCAGGGGGAGTACCGGGGCCAACGTCCTGACTTTC	CASSPRGSTGANVLTF
NA	TRBV5-1	TRBJ1-4	NA	TGCGCCAGCAGCTTGGCCAACGTGCCGGGGGAAAAACTGTTTTTT	CASSLANVPGEKLFF
NA	TRBV4-3	TRBJ1-3	NA	TGCGCCAGCAGTCATAGCACAGGGCTCTCTGGAAACACCATATATTTT	CASSHSTGLSGNTIYF
few	TRBV7-3	TRBJ2-3	NA	TGTGCCAGCAGCGCAACCGGGAGCACAGATACGCAGTATTTT	CASSATGSTDTQYF
few	TRBV20-1	TRBJ1-2	NA	TGCAGTGCCTTCGACGGGAATGGCTACACCTTC	CSAFDGNGYTF
NA	TRBV18	TRBJ1-1	TRBD1	TGTGCCAGCTCACGGGACAGGGCTGAAGCTTTCTTT	CASSRDRAEAFF
NA	TRBV10-2	TRBJ2-7	NA	TGCGCCAGCAGTCACATCTCCTACGAGCAGTACTTC	CASSHISYEQYF
NA	TRBV7-2	TRBJ1-3	NA	TGTGCCAGCAGCTTTCAGGGGAGTTACGTAAACACCATATATTTT	CASSFQGSYVNTIYF
NA	TRBV5-4	TRBJ1-2	NA	TGTGCCAGCAGCTTGGTCGAAATACAATATGGCTACACCTTC	CASSLVEIQYGYTF
NA	TRBV6-1	TRBJ2-5	TRBD2	TGTGCCAGCGAGGGACTAGCGGGAGTCGGAGAGACCCAGTACTTC	CASEGLAGVGETQYF
once	TRBV5-4	TRBJ2-3	NA	TGTGCCAGCAGCCCCTCCTATTACGATACGCAGTATTTT	CASSPSYYDTQYF
NA	TRBV2	TRBJ1-5	TRBD1	TGTGCCAGCAGACCCCGGACAGGGGTAAATCAGCCCCAGCATTTT	CASRPRTGVNQPQHF
NA	TRBV29-1	TRBJ1-1	TRBD1	TGCAGCGTGGCGGAGAGAGGGGGCAGTCCCACTGAAGCTTTCTTT	CSVAERGGSPTEAFF
NA	TRBV29-1	TRBJ2-7	NA	TGCAGCGTTAAACTTTCGGGTGAGCAGTACTTC	CSVKLSGEQYF
few	TRBV28	TRBJ1-2	NA	TGTGCCAGCAGTCCAGGGGCTGGGAAGGTAGGCGGCTACACCTTC	CASSPGAGKVGGYTF
NA	TRBV6-4	TRBJ1-1	NA	TGTGCCAGCAGTCGGGCAGGGTATTCGAGTGAAGCTTTCTTT	CASSRAGYSSEAFF
NA	TRBV7-8	TRBJ1-2	NA	TGTGCCAGCAGCCCCAACGAACAGGCTTATGGCTACACCTTC	CASSPNEQAYGYTF
NA	TRBV5-4	TRBJ2-7	TRBD2	TGTGCCAGCAATCCTGGGGGACTAGCGGGCTCCTACGAGCAGTACTTC	CASNPGGLAGSYEQYF
NA	TRBV5-1	TRBJ1-5	NA	TGCGCCAGCAGCCCCAACAGGGATCAGCCCCAGCATTTT	CASSPNRDQPQHF